This record concerns one TCR beta chain sequence. Antigen specificity is unknown. This record belongs to a study of response to subunit inactivated influenza vaccine. Whole-study findings and limits: Each seasonal influenza vaccination, the authors suggested, recruits few new T cells.

One entry per CDR3 protein results from TCRdb running MiXCR on the RT-PCR reads. The table records 550,000 to 800,000 distinct CDR3 sequences, about 15% of them present only once. V gave up 5 bases and J gave up 2 bases; unmatched junction bases: 6. The CDR3 extends over 14 amino acids. This chain links TRBV12-3 or TRBV12-4 with TRBJ2-7, with 7 bases lining up with TRBD1. This clonotype originated in a man aged 45-65 years who received an inactivated influenza vaccine. This material consisted of PBMCs from blood, taken around 15 days before vaccination. The CDR3 DNA follows: TGTGCCAGCAGTCCGGGACAGAGGGCCTACGAGCAGTACTTC. The encoded protein is CASSPGQRAYEQYF.